What follows are 8 T cell receptor beta chains derived from one specimen sequenced in a study of CD8+ T cells in alopecia areata. After isolation, RNA underwent reverse transcription to generate cDNA as the sequencing template. Clones were read by immunoSEQ multiplex PCR, and TCRdb kept only the in-frame ones, dropping some. Of about 150,000 clones listed, about 60% are singletons. The sample here was CD4+ T cells sorted from blood, taken at week 0. Every receptor here comes from a human donor with alopecia areata.

This rearrangement joins TRBV13 to TRBJ2-3, with 9 nucleotides matching TRBD1. The germline V gene has CDR1 PRHDT and CDR2 FYEKMQ (reference sequence). V gave up 5 bases and J gave up 13 bases; unmatched junction bases: 4. The CDR3 loop spans 11 amino acids. In DNA, the CDR3 is TGTGCCAGCAGCGGTGGGACAGGGAAGTATTTT. It is translated as CASSGGTGKYF.

V usage is TRBV25-1 and J usage is TRBJ2-5; 12 bases match TRBD1. Germline V gives CDR1 MGHDK, CDR2 SYGVNS. This CDR3 has 14 residues. After removal of 6 bases from V and 5 bases from J, the junction contained 4 bases not matched to a gene. This CDR3 reads CASRGDRGQETQYF. CDR3 in DNA: TGTGCCAGCAGGGGGGACAGGGGGCAGGAGACCCAGTACTTC.

The J gene is TRBJ1-5, the V gene TRBV6-5; D uncertain. Trimming took 0 bases from V and 7 from J, leaving 7 bases between them. The CDR3 extends over 13 amino acids. The germline V gene encodes CDR1 MNHEY and CDR2 SVGAGI. The CDR3 bases are TGTGCCAGCAGTTACTCGAACCACCAGCCCCAGCATTTT. This codes for CASSYSNHQPQHF.

This clone was seen more than once but under ten times. The V and J genes are TRBV4-1 and TRBJ1-5, with D perhaps matching TRBD1 (5 bases). V lost 1 base, J lost 1 base, and 14 bases lay in between. Germline V gives CDR1 MGHRA, CDR2 YSYEKL. The CDR3 length is 17 residues. The CDR3 sequence is CASSQVPMGRSNQPQHF. CDR3 sequence (DNA): TGCGCCAGCAGCCAAGTTCCCATGGGACGGAGCAATCAGCCCCAGCATTTT.

This clone appeared a single time. The rearrangement uses TRBV4-2 and TRBJ2-7; 8 bases agree with TRBD1. CDR1 LGHNA and CDR2 YNFKEQ come from the germline V gene. The junction had 5 bases not matched to a gene; V was cut back by 2 bases and J by 5 bases. The CDR3 runs to 14 residues. CDR3 sequence reads: CASSQMTGDNEQYF. CDR3 DNA sequence: TGTGCCAGCAGCCAAATGACAGGGGACAACGAGCAGTACTTC.

This clone was seen more than once but under ten times. The chain employs TRBV9 and TRBJ2-5; a weak D match, TRBD2 (5 bases). Per germline, CDR1 SGDLS and CDR2 YYNGEE. The V gene lost 0 bases and the J gene lost 5 bases, with 23 bases spanning the gap. CDR3 length equals 18 residues. The CDR3 reads CASSVASRKYPIWETQYF. Here the CDR3 DNA reads TGTGCCAGCAGCGTAGCTAGCCGTAAATATCCCATATGGGAGACCCAGTACTTC.

This clone was found once. The V call is TRBV4-1, the J call TRBJ1-1; the D is unclear. CDR1 and CDR2 (germline): MGHRA, YSYEKL. This CDR3 has 13 amino acids. Between the trimmed V and J ends, which lost 4 bases and 4 bases, there was a span of 10 bases. The CDR3 DNA follows: TGCGCCAGCAGCCGGCTGGGAATCACTGAAGCTTTCTTT. Its protein is CASSRLGITEAFF.

The table lists this clone with a few counts. The chain couples TRBV28 to TRBJ1-2; possible D gene TRBD1, 6 bases. The CDR3 has 13 amino acids. Deletions cut 2 bases from V and 2 bases from J, with 6 bases between. The germline CDR1 and CDR2 sequences are MDHEN and SYDVKM. DNA for the CDR3: TGTGCCAGCAGTTTAGGGACAAACTATGGCTACACCTTC. Protein: CASSLGTNYGYTF.